This TCR beta chain was found in a study of blood T cell repertoires in COVID-19. The data were produced by immunoSEQ multiplex PCR, yet TCRdb's version contains in-frame clones alone and is incomplete. The table lists 60,000 to 70,000 clones, 88% of them singletons. The CDR3 contains 14 residues. Looked up from germline, CDR1 is SEHNR and CDR2 is FQNEAQ (reference sequence). V gave up 2 bases and J gave up 2 bases, with 9 bases separating them. The TCR sequence derives from a woman in her fifties or sixties with COVID-19, enrolled during active disease. Sequences were obtained from peripheral blood. The chain links TRBV7-9 to TRBJ1-2; D gene unclear. This chain's CDR3 is CASSLTATNYGYTF. CDR3 sequence (DNA): TGTGCCAGCAGCTTAACAGCAACCAACTATGGCTACACCTTC. Together with reference TRBV7-9 and TRBJ1-2, the CDR3 gives the full variable domain: DTGVSQNPRHKITKRGQNVTFRCDPISEHNRLYWYRQTLGQGPEFLTYFQNEAQLEKSRLLSDRFSAERPKGSFSTLEIQRTEQGDSAMYLCASSLTATNYGYTFGSGTRLTVV.